The 8 T cell receptor beta chains listed next were all sequenced from one sample in a study of shared clonotypes between healthy human individuals. Libraries were prepared by immunoSEQ multiplex PCR; TCRdb keeps only in-frame clonotypes and omits some of them. This sample yields more than 2,000,000 clones, of which more than 80% are seen a single time; 0.39% belongs to the top ten. Sample: naive CD4+ T cells from PBMCs. Subset here: CD45RA+ positively selected. Receptors originate from a man aged 18 to 30 in good health. Some clones in this sample may be carry-over from other donors' samples.

In its sample, this clone was seen a few times. This rearrangement joins TRBV7-3 to TRBJ2-2; possibly TRBD1 or TRBD2 for D (5 bases each). Germline-derived CDR1 and CDR2 are SGHTA and FQGTGA. The CDR3 is made up of 16 amino acids. Trimming cost V 5 bases and J 5 bases, with 18 bases left between them. The CDR3 nucleotides read TGTGCCAGCAGCATTCTTGGGGGAGTTGGGACCGGGGAGCTGTTTTTT. This encodes CASSILGGVGTGELFF.

The chain carries TRBV7-8 and TRBJ2-7, with D possibly being TRBD1 (6 bases). Trimming took 1 base from V and 5 from J, leaving 12 bases between them. The germline CDR1 and CDR2 sequences are SGHVS and FQNEAQ. This CDR3 region has 14 residues. The CDR3 DNA follows: TGTGCCAGCAGCTTAGGGCAGGGGAGCCACGAGCAGTACTTC. As protein: CASSLGQGSHEQYF.

This chain connects TRBV9 to TRBJ2-2; 9 nucleotides line up with TRBD1. CDR3 size: 16 residues. J gave up 6 bases and V 0 bases, and 6 bases lay outside the gene matches. CDR1 SGDLS and CDR2 YYNGEE come from the germline V gene. The CDR3: CASSVAGTGFSGELFF. CDR3 nucleotides: TGTGCCAGCAGCGTAGCGGGGACAGGGTTTTCCGGGGAGCTGTTTTTT. Full variable domain (remainder filled in from reference TRBV9 and TRBJ2-2): DSGVTQTPKHLITATGQRVTLRCSPRSGDLSVYWYQQSLDQGLQFLIQYYNGEERAKGNILERFSAQQFPDLHSELNLSSLELGDSALYFCASSVAGTGFSGELFFGEGSRLTVL.

The V gene is TRBV28, the J gene TRBJ2-7, with D unclear. Trimming cost V 2 bases and J 0 bases, with 8 bases left between them. The germline CDR1 and CDR2 sequences are MDHEN and SYDVKM. The length of the CDR3 is 14 residues. CDR3 DNA sequence: TGTGCCAGCAGTTTAGCTGGGTACTCCTACGAGCAGTACTTC. It translates to CASSLAGYSYEQYF.

The V gene is TRBV28, the J gene TRBJ1-4; 10 bases are a match to TRBD1. With V trimmed by 6 bases and J by 8 bases, 9 bases remained unmatched. The CDR3 covers 15 residues. Germline assignment: CDR1 MDHEN and CDR2 SYDVKM. CDR3 residues: CASSGAGTGDEKLFF. In DNA, the CDR3 is TGTGCCAGCAGCGGCGCCGGGACAGGGGACGAAAAACTGTTTTTT. Looking up the rest from reference TRBV28 and TRBJ1-4 gives the full variable domain: DVKVTQSSRYLVKRTGEKVFLECVQDMDHENMFWYRQDPGLGLRLIYFSYDVKMKEKGDIPEGYSVSREKKERFSLILESASTNQTSMYLCASSGAGTGDEKLFFGSGTQLSVL.

The chain carries TRBV27 and TRBJ2-7; D might be TRBD1 (6 bases). CDR1 is MNHEY, CDR2 SMNVEV, per germline (reference sequence). The CDR3 length is 13 residues. Trimming took off 5 bases at V and 2 bases at J, with 10 bases between the two ends. CDR3 sequence (DNA): TGTGCCAGCAGTACAGGGAATACCTACGAGCAGTACTTC. As protein: CASSTGNTYEQYF.

The DNA of the CDR3 is TGCAGCGCCCTAGCGGGAGGCAATGAGCAGTTCTTC. This translates into CSALAGGNEQFF. The chain joins TRBV29-1 to TRBJ2-1; 11 nucleotides match TRBD2. Germline-derived CDR1 and CDR2 are SQVTM and ANQGSEA. The CDR3 runs 12 residues. The V segment lost 7 bases and the J segment 6 bases; nucleotides outside the gene matches: 2.

The chain employs TRBV19 and TRBJ2-1; TRBD2 aligns across 13 bases. The germline CDR1 and CDR2 sequences are LNHDA and SQIVND (reference sequence). The ends lost 4 bases at V and 7 bases at J; junction bases unmatched: 7. This CDR3 has 16 residues. The CDR3 DNA reads as TGTGCCAGTAGTAGCCTGGGACTAGCGGGGAGGAATGAGCAGTTCTTC. It codes for CASSSLGLAGRNEQFF.